Below, one T cell receptor beta chain is given with its context. The assay was immunoSEQ multiplex PCR, and TCRdb's table has in-frame clones only and misses some. The data show roughly 100,000 clones, about 80% seen once. The CDR3 loop spans 15 amino acids. Germline V gene data show CDR1 as SNHLY and CDR2 as FYNNEI. The J segment lost 6 bases and the V segment lost 5 bases, leaving 7 bases of the junction unmatched. This specimen comes from a study of T cell responses to AZD1222 COVID-19 vaccine. Study context: Analyses pooled second doses at about 4 or about 12 weeks.

Sequenced material: peripheral blood, taken on day 0 of AZD1222 vaccination. The sequence derives from an adult in good health. This rearrangement joins TRBV2 to TRBJ1-5, with TRBD1 matching 10 bases. The DNA for the CDR3 is TGTGCCAGCAGTTCGGGACAGGGGATGGGTCAGCCCCAGCATTTT. Translation: CASSSGQGMGQPQHF.